What follows are 18 T cell receptor beta chains derived from one specimen sequenced in a study of identical twins. Via MiXCR, TCRdb re-called the 5' RACE reads, giving one row per CDR3 protein. The sample contains hundreds of thousands of distinct CDR3 sequences, 8.5% to 9% of which appear only once. These data also formed part of another study, on yellow fever vaccine responses in identical twins.

The sample consisted of PBMCs. The receptor source for this set is a woman aged 18-35 years in good health.

This clonotype was picked up many times. The chain links TRBV20-1 to TRBJ2-1, with D possibly TRBD2 on 5 matching bases. Trimming stripped 1 base from V and 9 bases from J, with 16 bases between. CDR1 and CDR2 (germline): DFQATT, SNEGSKA (reference sequence). The CDR3 contains 14 residues. The CDR3 here is CSARAGGPGTEQFF. In nucleotides, the CDR3 is TGCAGTGCTAGAGCAGGAGGCCCGGGTACTGAGCAGTTCTTC.

The rearrangement links TRBV29-1 to TRBJ1-3, with D maybe TRBD1 (5 bases). V was pared by 2 bases and J by 4 bases, with 9 bases between. The germline V gene encodes CDR1 SQVTM and CDR2 ANQGSEA. The CDR3 extends over 13 amino acids. This CDR3 reads CSVERDLGNTIYF. CDR3 sequence (DNA): TGCAGCGTTGAACGGGACCTAGGAAACACCATATATTTT.

This clonotype turned up a few times. The CDR3 is CASSEEGADPYNEQFF. The CDR3 coding sequence is TGTGCCAGCAGTGAAGAAGGGGCGGACCCCTACAATGAGCAGTTCTTC. The chain combines TRBV6-1 with TRBJ2-1, with D possibly matching TRBD1 (5 bases). Germline lookup yields CDR1 MNHNS and CDR2 SASEGT. V lost 1 base and J lost 2, with 12 bases in between. The CDR3 is 16 residues long.

V is TRBV12-3 or TRBV12-4 and J is TRBJ2-2; the match to TRBD1 covers 9 bases. The junction had 10 bases not matched to a gene; V was cut back by 2 bases and J by 0 bases. There are 19 residues in the CDR3. The CDR3 nucleotides are TGTGCCAGCAGTTTACTCCAAGCAGGGACAGGGACGAACACCGGGGAGCTGTTTTTT. Protein: CASSLLQAGTGTNTGELFF.

In its sample, this clonotype was seen many times. The V call is TRBV29-1, the J call TRBJ2-7, with 7 bases that match TRBD1. The junction had 8 bases not matched to a gene; V was cut back by 4 bases and J by 2 bases. Germline CDR1 and CDR2: SQVTM and ANQGSEA. This CDR3 comprises 14 residues. In DNA form, the CDR3 reads TGCAGCGTTGCTGTGGGACAGTTCCCCTACGAGCAGTACTTC. Translating gives CSVAVGQFPYEQYF.

This clonotype has only a few counts. This chain links TRBV7-2 with TRBJ2-5; D might be TRBD1 or TRBD2, each matching 6 bases. Germline CDR1 reads SGHTA; CDR2 reads FQGNSA. The CDR3 totals 13 residues. V lost 10 bases and J lost 3, with 15 bases in between. CDR3 coding DNA: TGTGCCACGGGGGCGATTCATAAAGAGACCCAGTACTTC. As protein: CATGAIHKETQYF.

This clonotype was seen ten or more times. J is TRBJ2-3 and V is TRBV5-1; TRBD2 matches 8 bases. Germline values: CDR1 SGHRS, CDR2 YFSETQ. Germline trimming cut 6 bases from V and 5 bases from J; bases unmatched to any gene: 5. This CDR3 has 13 amino acids. The CDR3 is CASNAGGGDTQYF. The CDR3 DNA follows: TGCGCCAGCAATGCGGGAGGTGGAGATACGCAGTATTTT. Supplemented by reference TRBV5-1 and TRBJ2-3, the full variable domain reads KAGVTQTPRYLIKTRGQQVTLSCSPISGHRSVSWYQQTPGQGLQFLFEYFSETQRNKGNFPGRFSGRQFSNSRSEMNVSTLELGDSALYLCASNAGGGDTQYFGPGTRLTVL.

Here the CDR3 DNA reads TGTGCCAGCAGCTCTAATGGACATCTTCGCGAGCAGTACTTC. Residues: CASSSNGHLREQYF. The chain uses TRBV7-9 and TRBJ2-7; maybe TRBD1 (5 bases). Deletions cut 4 bases from V and 6 bases from J, with 16 bases between. This CDR3 region has 14 residues. Germline CDR1 is SEHNR and CDR2 is FQNEAQ (reference sequence). Combining the CDR3 with reference TRBV7-9 and TRBJ2-7 gives the whole variable domain DTGVSQNPRHKITKRGQNVTFRCDPISEHNRLYWYRQTLGQGPEFLTYFQNEAQLEKSRLLSDRFSAERPKGSFSTLEIQRTEQGDSAMYLCASSSNGHLREQYFGPGTRLTVT.

For this clonotype: This may be a read error, as it is one base from a much larger clone. The chain employs TRBV5-1 and TRBJ2-7; the match to TRBD2 covers 12 bases. The CDR3 totals 15 residues. Germline assignment: CDR1 SGHRS and CDR2 YFSETQ. The CDR3 spells CASSLRTSGAYEQNF. DNA for the CDR3: TGCGCCAGCAGCTTAAGGACTAGCGGGGCCTACGAGCAGAACTTC.

This clonotype was counted between two and nine times. This rearrangement joins TRBV9 to TRBJ2-5; D is possibly TRBD2 (6 bases). V was clipped by 5 bases and J by 3 bases, with 11 bases between them. Germline values: CDR1 SGDLS, CDR2 YYNGEE. The length of the CDR3 is 13 residues. CDR3 protein: CASRGGTEETQYF. The DNA for the CDR3 is TGTGCCAGCAGGGGCGGGACGGAAGAGACCCAGTACTTC.

In its sample, this clonotype was seen many times. V is TRBV12-3 or TRBV12-4 and J is TRBJ2-7; a possible D gene is TRBD1 (5 bases). V gave up 2 bases and J gave up 0 bases, with 11 bases separating them. The CDR3 totals 15 residues. The CDR3 protein is CASSLRTTASYEQYF. CDR3 bases: TGTGCCAGCAGTTTAAGGACAACAGCCTCCTACGAGCAGTACTTC.

This clonotype was recorded many times. Here the CDR3 reads CSATSVAETQYF. CDR3 nucleotides: TGCAGTGCTACTAGCGTGGCAGAGACCCAGTACTTC. The gene calls are TRBV20-1 and TRBJ2-5; possible D gene TRBD2, 6 bases. Germline V lookup: CDR1 DFQATT, CDR2 SNEGSKA (reference sequence). V was pared by 4 bases and J by 4 bases, with 10 bases between. This CDR3 region has 12 residues.

This clonotype was detected ten times or more. V and J are TRBV29-1 and TRBJ2-3; tentatively, D is TRBD2 (6 bases). This CDR3 comprises 14 residues. CDR1 and CDR2 from the germline V gene are SQVTM and ANQGSEA. Trimming removed 1 base at V and 4 bases at J, with 12 bases between. CDR3 in DNA: TGCAGCGTTGAAGCCGGGAGAGTCTCAGATACGCAGTATTTT. Translated, it gives CSVEAGRVSDTQYF.

The chain couples TRBV30 to TRBJ2-1; D is undetermined. V dropped 3 bases and J dropped 8 bases, with 14 bases sitting between them. In germline, CDR1 is GTSNPN, CDR2 SVGIG (reference sequence). CDR3 length equals 13 residues. The CDR3 bases are TGTGCCTGGAGCGAGTCTAATCACGATGAGCAGTTCTTC. This encodes CAWSESNHDEQFF.

A word on this clonotype: A single base separates this from a much larger clone, so it may be a read error. The chain employs TRBV20-1 and TRBJ2-1; D not resolved. Trimming removed 7 bases at V and 1 base at J, with 17 bases between. CDR3 length: 15 amino acids. Germline CDR1 is DFQATT and CDR2 is SNEGSKA (reference sequence). The DNA of the CDR3 is TGCAGTGGTGGCAGACAAGGAGATTCCTACAATGAGCAGTTCTTC. It encodes CSGGRQGDSYNEQFF.

This clonotype occurred many times. The chain joins TRBV29-1 to TRBJ2-7; D perhaps matches TRBD2 (6 bases). The V and J ends lost 7 bases and 5 bases respectively, with 18 bases between them. Germline lookup yields CDR1 SQVTM and CDR2 ANQGSEA. CDR3 length: 13 residues. CDR3 amino acids: CSGRAAGTNEQYF. CDR3 DNA sequence: TGCAGCGGGCGAGCAGCGGGTACTAACGAGCAGTACTTC.

V gene TRBV7-9 combines with J gene TRBJ2-1, with D possibly being TRBD2 (5 bases). V was cut by 4 bases and J by 3 bases, with 13 bases left in between. The CDR3 extends over 15 amino acids. The V gene's germline CDR1 is SEHNR and CDR2 FQNEAQ (reference sequence). CDR3 in amino acids: CASSSNEDYYNEQFF. The CDR3 DNA sequence: TGTGCCAGCAGCTCGAACGAAGACTACTACAATGAGCAGTTCTTC.

The V call is TRBV20-1, the J call TRBJ1-2; possible D gene TRBD1, 5 bases. The V end was cut by 0 bases, the J end by 8 bases, with 16 bases between. The germline V gene has CDR1 DFQATT and CDR2 SNEGSKA (reference sequence). CDR3 length equals 14 residues. CDR3 in DNA: TGCAGTGCTAGAGATGAGGGACTCCTGCTCGGCTACACCTTC. This sequence encodes CSARDEGLLLGYTF.